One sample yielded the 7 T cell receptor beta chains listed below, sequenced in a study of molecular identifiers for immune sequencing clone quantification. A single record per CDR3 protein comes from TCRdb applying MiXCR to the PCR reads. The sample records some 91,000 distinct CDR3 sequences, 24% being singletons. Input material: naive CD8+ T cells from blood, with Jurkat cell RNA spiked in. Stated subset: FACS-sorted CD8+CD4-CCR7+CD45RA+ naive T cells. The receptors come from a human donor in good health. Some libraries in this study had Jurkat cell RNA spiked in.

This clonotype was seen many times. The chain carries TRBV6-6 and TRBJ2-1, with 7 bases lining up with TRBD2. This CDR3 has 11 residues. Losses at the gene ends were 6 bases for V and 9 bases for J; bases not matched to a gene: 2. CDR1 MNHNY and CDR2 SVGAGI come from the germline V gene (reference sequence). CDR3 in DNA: TGTGCCAGCAGGGGCGGGGGTGAGCAGTTCTTC. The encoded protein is CASRGGGEQFF.

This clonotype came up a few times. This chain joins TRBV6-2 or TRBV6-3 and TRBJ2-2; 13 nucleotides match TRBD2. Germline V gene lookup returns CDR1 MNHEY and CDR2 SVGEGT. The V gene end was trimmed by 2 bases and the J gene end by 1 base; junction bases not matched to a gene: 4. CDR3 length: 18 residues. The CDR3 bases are TGTGCCAGCAGTTACGGGGGACTAGCGGGACTGAACACCGGGGAGCTGTTTTTT. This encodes CASSYGGLAGLNTGELFF.

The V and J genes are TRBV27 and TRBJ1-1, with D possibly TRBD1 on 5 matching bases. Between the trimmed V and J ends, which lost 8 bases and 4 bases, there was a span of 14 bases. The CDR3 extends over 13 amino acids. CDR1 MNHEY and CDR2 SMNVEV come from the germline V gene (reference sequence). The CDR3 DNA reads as TGTGCCAGCCCCCAGGGACTTGGCACTGAAGCTTTCTTT. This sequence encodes CASPQGLGTEAFF.

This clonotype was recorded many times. The CDR3 is CASSYPGTGFHEQYF. CDR3 in DNA: TGTGCCAGCAGTTATCCCGGGACAGGGTTTCACGAGCAGTACTTC. The genes are TRBV6-5 and TRBJ2-7, with TRBD1 matching over 9 bases. Germline V CDR1 and CDR2: MNHEY, SVGAGI. The CDR3 loop spans 15 amino acids. V shed 3 bases, J shed 5 bases, and the junction held 8 bases outside the gene matches.

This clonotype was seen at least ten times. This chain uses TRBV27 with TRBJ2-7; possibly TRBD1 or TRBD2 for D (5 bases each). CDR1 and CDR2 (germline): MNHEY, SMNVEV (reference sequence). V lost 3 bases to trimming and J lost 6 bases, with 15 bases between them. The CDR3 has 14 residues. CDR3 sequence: CASSFNPPGPEQYF. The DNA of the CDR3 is TGTGCCAGCAGTTTCAACCCCCCGGGACCCGAGCAGTACTTC.

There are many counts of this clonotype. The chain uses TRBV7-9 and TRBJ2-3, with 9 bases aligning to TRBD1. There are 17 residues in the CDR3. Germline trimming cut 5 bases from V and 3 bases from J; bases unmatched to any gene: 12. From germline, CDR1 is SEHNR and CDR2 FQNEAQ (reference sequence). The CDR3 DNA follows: TGTGCCAGCAGCCCACGAGCCGGGACAGGGAAGACAGATACGCAGTATTTT. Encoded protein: CASSPRAGTGKTDTQYF.

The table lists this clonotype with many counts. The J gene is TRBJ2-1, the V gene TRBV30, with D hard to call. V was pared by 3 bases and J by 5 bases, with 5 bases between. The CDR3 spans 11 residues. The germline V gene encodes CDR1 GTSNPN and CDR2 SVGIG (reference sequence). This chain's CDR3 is CAWRPHNEQFF. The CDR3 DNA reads TGTGCCTGGAGACCTCACAATGAGCAGTTCTTC.